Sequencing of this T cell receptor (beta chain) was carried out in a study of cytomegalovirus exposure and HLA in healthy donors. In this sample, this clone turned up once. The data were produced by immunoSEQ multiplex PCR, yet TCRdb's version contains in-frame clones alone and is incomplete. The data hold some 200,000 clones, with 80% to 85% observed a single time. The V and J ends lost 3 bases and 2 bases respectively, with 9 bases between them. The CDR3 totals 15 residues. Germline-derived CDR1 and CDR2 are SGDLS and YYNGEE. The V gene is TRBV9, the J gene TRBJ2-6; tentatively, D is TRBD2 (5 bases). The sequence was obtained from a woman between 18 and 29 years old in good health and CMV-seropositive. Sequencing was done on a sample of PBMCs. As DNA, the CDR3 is TGTGCCAGCAGCGGAGGGCTGGCTGGGGCCAACGTCCTGACTTTC. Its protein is CASSGGLAGANVLTF.